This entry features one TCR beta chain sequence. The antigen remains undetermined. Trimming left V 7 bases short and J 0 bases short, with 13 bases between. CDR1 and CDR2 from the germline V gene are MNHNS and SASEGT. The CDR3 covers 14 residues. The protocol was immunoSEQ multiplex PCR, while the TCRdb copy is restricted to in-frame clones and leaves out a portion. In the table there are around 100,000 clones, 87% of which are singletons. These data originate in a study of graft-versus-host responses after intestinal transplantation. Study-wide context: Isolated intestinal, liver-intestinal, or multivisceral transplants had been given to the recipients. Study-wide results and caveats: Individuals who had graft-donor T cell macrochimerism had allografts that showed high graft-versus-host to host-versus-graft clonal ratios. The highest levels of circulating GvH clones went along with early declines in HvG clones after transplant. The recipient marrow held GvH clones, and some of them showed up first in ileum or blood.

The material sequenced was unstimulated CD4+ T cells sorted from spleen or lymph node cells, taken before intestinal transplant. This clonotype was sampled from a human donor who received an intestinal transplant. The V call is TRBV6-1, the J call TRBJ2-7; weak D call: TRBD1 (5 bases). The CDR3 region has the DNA TGTGCCAGCACCCCACGTCAGGGCTCCTACGAGCAGTACTTC. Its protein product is CASTPRQGSYEQYF.